This TCR beta chain emerged from a study of cytomegalovirus exposure and HLA in healthy donors. V dropped 1 base and J dropped 6 bases, with 10 bases sitting between them. The CDR3 consists of 14 residues. Germline V gene lookup returns CDR1 LNHDA and CDR2 SQIVND (reference sequence). Data came from immunoSEQ multiplex PCR; TCRdb stores just in-frame clones and leaves some out. The table lists fewer than 100,000 clones, roughly 91% of them singletons. Sequencing used PBMCs. This TCR was sampled from a man in his thirties or forties in good health and CMV-seronegative. J is TRBJ1-5 and V is TRBV19; D might be TRBD1 (6 bases). CDR3 DNA sequence: TGTGCCAGTAGTATAGCAGGGGTCAGTCAGCCCCAGCATTTT. Its protein is CASSIAGVSQPQHF.